Following are 23 T cell receptor beta chains from one sample sequenced in a study of T-cell memory formation after mild COVID-19. TCRdb re-analysed the 5' RACE reads in MiXCR, keeping a single row per CDR3 protein. This repertoire shows fewer than 250,000 distinct CDR3 sequences, 10% found once; its top ten account for approximately 2.8%. What was sequenced was PBMCs or a T cell subset sorted from them (not recorded which). All receptors come from a young man who had mild COVID-19 (a few samples of this study predate the infection). Cell type and time point are not known.

This clonotype turned up a few times. The rearrangement links TRBV5-6 to TRBJ2-7; the match to TRBD2 covers 9 bases. Germline V gives CDR1 SGHDT, CDR2 YYEEEE. Trimming at V came to 5 bases and at J to 6 bases, leaving 12 bases not matched to a gene. The CDR3 spans 15 residues. The CDR3, as DNA: TGTGCCAGCAGTCCTCCGGGCGGGGGGGCCCTCGAGCAGTACGTC. Protein product: CASSPPGGGALEQYV.

The chain links TRBV15 to TRBJ1-2; D is uncertain. Between the trimmed V and J ends, which lost 0 bases and 6 bases, there was a span of 14 bases. This CDR3 has 15 residues. CDR1 is LNHNV, CDR2 YYDKDF, per germline (reference sequence). The CDR3 spells CATSRDPAGMDGYTF. Here the CDR3 DNA reads TGTGCCACCAGCAGAGATCCAGCAGGAATGGATGGCTACACCTTC.

In regard to this clonotype: It may be a read error: a sequence one base away is much more abundant. This rearrangement joins TRBV7-2 to TRBJ2-5; TRBD1 is a possible D gene (6 bases). V was clipped by 4 bases and J by 5 bases, with 11 bases between them. CDR1 is SGHTA, CDR2 FQGNSA, per germline. The CDR3 extends over 13 amino acids. CDR3 sequence: CASSSRGLETQYF. For the CDR3, the DNA is TGTGCCAGCAGCTCCAGGGGTCTGGAGACCCAGTACTTC.

This sequence joins TRBV4-3 and TRBJ1-1, with D tentatively TRBD1 (6 bases). CDR1 LGHNA and CDR2 YSLEER come from the germline V gene. V lost 2 bases to trimming and J lost 4 bases, with 14 bases between them. The CDR3 loop spans 15 amino acids. The CDR3 region has the DNA TGCGCCAGCAGCCAACTGCTGGGGGCGCCCACTGAAGCTTTCTTT. Translating it yields CASSQLLGAPTEAFF.

This clonotype was observed a few times. The V call is TRBV7-2, the J call TRBJ2-5; TRBD2 agrees at 11 bases. The CDR3 spans 15 residues. J lost 13 bases, V lost 2 bases, and 12 bases had no gene match. Germline CDR1 is SGHTA and CDR2 is FQGNSA. The CDR3 region is CASSLSSGGLTVPYF. CDR3 in DNA: TGTGCCAGCAGCTTATCTAGCGGGGGGCTAACGGTCCCGTACTTC.

The V call is TRBV6-5, the J call TRBJ1-2; perhaps TRBD1 as D (5 bases). The germline V and J ends were trimmed by 3 bases and 1 base, with 9 bases remaining between them. The germline V gene has CDR1 MNHEY and CDR2 SVGAGI. The CDR3 totals 14 residues. This CDR3 is CASSYGGYNYGYTF. The CDR3 bases are TGTGCCAGCAGTTATGGGGGTTATAACTATGGCTACACCTTC.

V gene TRBV19 combines with J gene TRBJ2-2; 7 bases map to TRBD1. J lost 0 bases, V lost 1 base, and 2 bases had no gene match. The CDR3 extends over 16 amino acids. From germline, CDR1 is LNHDA and CDR2 SQIVND (reference sequence). CDR3 bases: TGTGCCAGTAGTATAGGGGACAGACCGAACACCGGGGAGCTGTTTTTT. Its protein is CASSIGDRPNTGELFF.

This clonotype was observed at least ten times. J is TRBJ2-3 and V is TRBV5-1, with D perhaps TRBD2 (5 bases). Germline lookup yields CDR1 SGHRS and CDR2 YFSETQ. CDR3 size: 13 residues. V gave up 7 bases and J gave up 4 bases, with 13 bases separating them. Written as DNA, the CDR3 is TGCGCCAGCTTGGGCGGGCACGCAGATACGCAGTATTTT. It encodes CASLGGHADTQYF.

J is TRBJ1-2 and V is TRBV9; D possibly corresponds to TRBD1 (6 bases). V lost 3 bases and J lost 4, with 16 bases in between. Germline V lookup: CDR1 SGDLS, CDR2 YYNGEE. CDR3 size: 15 residues. The CDR3 nucleotides read TGTGCCAGCAGCGAGGGGGGGAGCTTAACCTATGGCTACACCTTC. It codes for CASSEGGSLTYGYTF.

This clonotype has only a few counts. This chain connects TRBV6-5 to TRBJ1-4, with D perhaps matching TRBD1 (6 bases). The V gene's germline CDR1 is MNHEY and CDR2 SVGAGI. The ends were cut back, 5 bases at V and 8 bases at J, with 15 bases in the middle. The CDR3 is 14 amino acids. CDR3 sequence (DNA): TGTGCCAGCAGTACAGGGACAACGGGGGAAAAACTGTTTTTT. Amino acids: CASSTGTTGEKLFF.

The V and J genes are TRBV20-1 and TRBJ2-3, with D hard to call. There are 14 residues in the CDR3. Germline V CDR1 and CDR2: DFQATT, SNEGSKA (reference sequence). V lost 2 bases and J 6 bases, leaving 15 bases between the germline ends. CDR3 amino acids: CSARPSKQPDTQYF. Here the CDR3 DNA reads TGCAGTGCTAGACCGAGTAAACAACCGGATACGCAGTATTTT.

The rearrangement links TRBV10-3 to TRBJ2-7; 10 nucleotides agree with TRBD2. Germline values: CDR1 ENHRY, CDR2 SYGVKD. J lost 4 bases, V lost 4 bases, and 4 bases had no gene match. The CDR3 covers 14 residues. The chain's CDR3 is CAISGTSGAYEQYF. CDR3 sequence (DNA): TGTGCCATCAGTGGGACTAGCGGAGCTTACGAGCAGTACTTC.

J is TRBJ1-2 and V is TRBV7-9; no clear D. The length of the CDR3 is 12 residues. Germline V lookup: CDR1 SEHNR, CDR2 FQNEAQ (reference sequence). Trimming removed 5 bases at V and 4 bases at J, with 8 bases between. CDR3 protein: CASSPFSYGYTF. The DNA for the CDR3 is TGTGCCAGCAGCCCTTTTAGCTATGGCTACACCTTC.

This clonotype was counted only a few times. This chain connects TRBV20-1 to TRBJ1-4; 9 bases align to TRBD1. The CDR3 contains 13 residues. Germline CDR1 is DFQATT and CDR2 is SNEGSKA (reference sequence). The DNA of the CDR3 is TGCAGCGTTAAGGGGACAGGGCGGGAAAAACTGTTTTTT. This translates into CSVKGTGREKLFF.

The chain links TRBV15 to TRBJ2-7, with TRBD1 matching 7 bases. Germline lookup yields CDR1 LNHNV and CDR2 YYDKDF (reference sequence). The CDR3 contains 14 residues. The ends lost 5 bases at V and 1 base at J; junction bases unmatched: 5. In DNA, the CDR3 is TGTGCCACCAGCCGAGGGGGACAGTCCTACGAGCAGTACGTC. Residues: CATSRGGQSYEQYV.

The table lists this clonotype with a few counts. The V call is TRBV5-5, the J call TRBJ1-5; D is undetermined. V shed 4 bases and J shed 1 base, with 15 bases lying between them. The length of the CDR3 is 16 residues. Germline lookup yields CDR1 SGHKS and CDR2 YYEKEE (reference sequence). CDR3 DNA sequence: TGTGCCAGCAGCCTCCGCGCTGGGGAGAGCAATCAGCCCCAGCATTTT. Its translation is CASSLRAGESNQPQHF. The full variable domain, in which reference TRBV5-5 and TRBJ1-5 provide the parts outside the CDR3, is DAGVTQSPTHLIKTRGQQVTLRCSPISGHKSVSWYQQVLGQGPQFIFQYYEKEERGRGNFPDRFSARQFPNYSSELNVNALLLGDSALYLCASSLRAGESNQPQHFGDGTRLSIL.

This clonotype has a handful of counts. The V and J genes are TRBV27 and TRBJ2-3; D possibly corresponds to TRBD2 (5 bases). Germline V gives CDR1 MNHEY, CDR2 SMNVEV (reference sequence). V was shortened by 5 bases and J by 2 bases, with 14 bases between the two germline ends. The CDR3 sequence is 15 residues long. The CDR3 reads CASSLGLRYTDTQYF. The CDR3 nucleotides read TGTGCCAGCAGTCTTGGACTTCGATACACAGATACGCAGTATTTT.

In its sample, this clonotype was seen a few times. The chain couples TRBV7-2 to TRBJ1-2, with a possible D match to TRBD1 (5 bases). The CDR3 is made up of 14 amino acids. From germline, CDR1 is SGHTA and CDR2 FQGNSA. V was cut by 5 bases and J by 7 bases, with 17 bases left in between. CDR3 in amino acids: CASSPDGGRSGYTF. The CDR3 nucleotides are TGTGCCAGCAGCCCAGACGGGGGAAGGAGTGGCTACACCTTC.

This rearrangement joins TRBV24-1 to TRBJ1-1; D gene unclear. The length of the CDR3 is 13 residues. V lost 11 bases and J 4 bases, leaving 16 bases between the germline ends. Germline V lookup: CDR1 KGHDR, CDR2 SFDVKD. CDR3 coding DNA: TGTGCCATAAGAGGTCCTTCGGGCACTGAAGCTTTCTTT. The encoded protein is CAIRGPSGTEAFF.

This rearrangement joins TRBV11-2 to TRBJ2-5, with D possibly TRBD1 on 6 matching bases. CDR1 and CDR2 from the germline V gene are SGHAT and FQNNGV. This CDR3 spans 15 amino acids. V lost 5 bases to trimming and J lost 5 bases, with 18 bases between them. CDR3 in DNA: TGTGCCAGCAGCCCCACCACAGGGAATAGGGAGACCCAGTACTTC. It is translated as CASSPTTGNRETQYF. Together with reference TRBV11-2 and TRBJ2-5, the CDR3 gives the full variable domain: EAGVAQSPRYKIIEKRQSVAFWCNPISGHATLYWYQQILGQGPKLLIQFQNNGVVDDSQLPKDRFSAERLKGVDSTLKIQPAKLEDSAVYLCASSPTTGNRETQYFGPGTRLLVL.

This clonotype was detected a few times. This chain uses TRBV7-2 with TRBJ1-2; no clear D gene. CDR3 length equals 13 residues. The germline V gene has CDR1 SGHTA and CDR2 FQGNSA. Trimming shortened V by 1 base and J by 7 bases, and 10 bases separated the two germline ends. This CDR3 reads CASSLDAGPGYTF. CDR3 nucleotides: TGTGCCAGCAGCTTAGATGCGGGCCCTGGCTACACCTTC.

The rearrangement links TRBV10-3 to TRBJ2-5; D is possibly TRBD1 (5 bases). Looked up from germline, CDR1 is ENHRY and CDR2 is SYGVKD. The CDR3 is made up of 14 amino acids. V dropped 8 bases and J dropped 5 bases, with 18 bases sitting between them. CDR3 bases: TGTGCCATCCGAGACAGTAGGGGAATGGAGACCCAGTACTTC. This sequence encodes CAIRDSRGMETQYF.

This rearrangement joins TRBV12-3 or TRBV12-4 to TRBJ2-5, with 8 positions matching TRBD2. With V trimmed by 8 bases and J by 5 bases, 4 bases remained unmatched. This CDR3 spans 12 amino acids. The CDR3: CASGLAGETQYF. CDR3 coding DNA: TGTGCCAGCGGGCTAGCGGGCGAGACCCAGTACTTC.